Listed below are T cell receptor beta chains from one sample, sequenced in a study of T cell responses to AZD1222 COVID-19 vaccine. Measured with immunoSEQ multiplex PCR; TCRdb has only the in-frame clones, and not every one. Found here are roughly 140,000 clones, more than 70% of them singletons; the top ten hold around 3.4%. The input for sequencing was peripheral blood, taken on day 0 of MenACWY control vaccination. The receptors come from an adult in good health. Each CDR3 is given with its conserved first and last residue. A D gene is named only where the DNA matches it firmly. Size is omitted from some rows. Given values are once, few, many or a class for expanded clones.

CDR3nt: TGCGCCAGCAGCCAAGATTATAACGCAGGAAGCGAAGCTTTCTTT
CDR3aa: CASSQDYNAGSEAFF
abundance: -
j_gene: TRBJ1-1
v_gene: TRBV4-3
d_gene: -

CDR3nt: TGTGCCAGCAGTTACGCTTCGGGGTGGAATGGCTACACCTTC
CDR3aa: CASSYASGWNGYTF
abundance: -
j_gene: TRBJ1-2
v_gene: TRBV6-2/TRBV6-3
d_gene: -

CDR3nt: TGTGCCAGCAGTTTTTGGCAGGAATACGAGCAGTACTTC
CDR3aa: CASSFWQEYEQYF
abundance: -
j_gene: TRBJ2-7
v_gene: TRBV6-2/TRBV6-3
d_gene: -

CDR3nt: TGTGCCAGCAGCTTAGCGGGGACTAGCGGGTGGTTAAGTGAGCAGTTCTTC
CDR3aa: CASSLAGTSGWLSEQFF
abundance: -
j_gene: TRBJ2-1
v_gene: TRBV7-2
d_gene: TRBD2

CDR3nt: TGCGCCAGCAGCGTTAGGGGGCAGAACACTGAAGCTTTCTTT
CDR3aa: CASSVRGQNTEAFF
abundance: once
j_gene: TRBJ1-1
v_gene: TRBV5-1
d_gene: TRBD1

CDR3nt: TGTGCCAGCACCGAAATAGCCAACACCGGGGAGCTGTTTTTT
CDR3aa: CASTEIANTGELFF
abundance: -
j_gene: TRBJ2-2
v_gene: TRBV7-3
d_gene: -

CDR3nt: TGTGCCAGCAGCCAAGGGACGGGGGGTTCACCCCTCCACTTT
CDR3aa: CASSQGTGGSPLHF
abundance: -
j_gene: TRBJ1-6
v_gene: TRBV3-1/TRBV3-2
d_gene: -

CDR3nt: TGTGCCAGCAGCTTGATGGCAGGGGAAGCTACGCAGTATTTT
CDR3aa: CASSLMAGEATQYF
abundance: -
j_gene: TRBJ2-3
v_gene: TRBV5-8
d_gene: -

CDR3nt: TGCGCCAGCAGCCAAGTGGCGGGGGGGGGTAGCAATCAGCCCCAGCATTTT
CDR3aa: CASSQVAGGGSNQPQHF
abundance: -
j_gene: TRBJ1-5
v_gene: TRBV4-1
d_gene: -

CDR3nt: TGCGCCAGCGGACAGGGGGCAGTTAATGAAAAACTGTTTTTT
CDR3aa: CASGQGAVNEKLFF
abundance: once
j_gene: TRBJ1-4
v_gene: TRBV5-1
d_gene: TRBD1

CDR3nt: TGTGCCAGCGCTCGGGAGTTTAATCAGCCCCAGCATTTT
CDR3aa: CASAREFNQPQHF
abundance: -
j_gene: TRBJ1-5
v_gene: TRBV9
d_gene: -

CDR3nt: TGTGCCAGCTCACCAGCGGGGAACACTGAAGCTTTCTTT
CDR3aa: CASSPAGNTEAFF
abundance: -
j_gene: TRBJ1-1
v_gene: TRBV18
d_gene: -

CDR3nt: TGTGCCAGCAGTCAAACGGCGGGTGAGGGGGGATTTAGCTATGGCTACACCTTC
CDR3aa: CASSQTAGEGGFSYGYTF
abundance: -
j_gene: TRBJ1-2
v_gene: TRBV4-2
d_gene: -

CDR3nt: TGTGCCAGCTCACCAGTGGAACCAACCAACATTCAGTACTTC
CDR3aa: CASSPVEPTNIQYF
abundance: -
j_gene: TRBJ2-4
v_gene: TRBV18
d_gene: -

CDR3nt: TGTGCCAGCAGCCGTACGGACACCTTAAAACTGTTTTTT
CDR3aa: CASSRTDTLKLFF
abundance: -
j_gene: TRBJ1-4
v_gene: TRBV14
d_gene: -

CDR3nt: TGCGCCAGCAGCCAATTGGGGACAGATCAAGAGACCCAGTACTTC
CDR3aa: CASSQLGTDQETQYF
abundance: -
j_gene: TRBJ2-5
v_gene: TRBV4-1
d_gene: TRBD1

CDR3nt: TGTGCCATCAGTGAGTCAACCGGACGCTCACCCCTCCACTTT
CDR3aa: CAISESTGRSPLHF
abundance: -
j_gene: TRBJ1-6
v_gene: TRBV10-3
d_gene: -

CDR3nt: TGCAGCGTAAGACAGGGGGCCGATCAGCCCCAGCATTTT
CDR3aa: CSVRQGADQPQHF
abundance: -
j_gene: TRBJ1-5
v_gene: TRBV29-1
d_gene: TRBD1

CDR3nt: TGCGCCAGCAGCCAAAACAGGGGACTCCTAGCCAAAAACATTCAGTACTTC
CDR3aa: CASSQNRGLLAKNIQYF
abundance: -
j_gene: TRBJ2-4
v_gene: TRBV5-1
d_gene: -